The clone carrying this TCR beta chain has only a few counts. These data come from a study of shared clonotypes between healthy human individuals. TCRdb's table, derived via immunoSEQ multiplex PCR, lists solely in-frame clones and lacks some. The sample shows fewer than 600,000 clones, 75% to 85% of them seen only once. This CDR3 contains 15 residues. In germline, CDR1 is LNHNV, CDR2 YYDKDF (reference sequence). Trimming took off 0 bases at V and 9 bases at J, with 15 bases between the two ends. This receptor was identified in a woman aged 40 to 49 in good health. Some clones in this sample may be carry-over from other donors' samples. This chain joins TRBV15 and TRBJ2-1; D remains ambiguous. Sequenced: PBMCs. CDR3 sequence (DNA): TGTGCCACCAGCAGAGATCACATGAATGCGTTTGAGCAGTTCTTC. Protein product: CATSRDHMNAFEQFF.